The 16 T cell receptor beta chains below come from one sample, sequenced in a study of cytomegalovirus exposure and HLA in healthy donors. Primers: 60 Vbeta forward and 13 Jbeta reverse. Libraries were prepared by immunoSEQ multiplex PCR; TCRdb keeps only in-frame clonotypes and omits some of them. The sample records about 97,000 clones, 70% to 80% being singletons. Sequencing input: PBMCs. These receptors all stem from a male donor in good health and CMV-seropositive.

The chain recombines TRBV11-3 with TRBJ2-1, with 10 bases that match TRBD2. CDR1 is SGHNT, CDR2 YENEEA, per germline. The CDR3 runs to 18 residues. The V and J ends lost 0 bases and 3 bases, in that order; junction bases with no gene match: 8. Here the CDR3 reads CASSLDPPQREGYNEQFF. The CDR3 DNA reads TGTGCCAGCAGCTTAGACCCACCCCAGCGGGAGGGCTACAATGAGCAGTTCTTC.

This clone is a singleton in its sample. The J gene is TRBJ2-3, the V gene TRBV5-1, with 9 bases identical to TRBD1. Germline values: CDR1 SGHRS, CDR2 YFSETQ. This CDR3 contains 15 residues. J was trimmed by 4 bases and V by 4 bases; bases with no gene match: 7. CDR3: CASSVGTGSSDTQYF. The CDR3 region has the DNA TGCGCCAGCAGCGTCGGGACAGGGTCATCAGATACGCAGTATTTT. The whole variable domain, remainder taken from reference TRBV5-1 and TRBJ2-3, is KAGVTQTPRYLIKTRGQQVTLSCSPISGHRSVSWYQQTPGQGLQFLFEYFSETQRNKGNFPGRFSGRQFSNSRSEMNVSTLELGDSALYLCASSVGTGSSDTQYFGPGTRLTVL.

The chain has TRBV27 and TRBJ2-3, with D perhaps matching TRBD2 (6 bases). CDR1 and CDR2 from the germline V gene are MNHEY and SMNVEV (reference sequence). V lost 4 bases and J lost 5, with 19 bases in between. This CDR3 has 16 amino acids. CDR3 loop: CASSSGVAAVVDTQYF. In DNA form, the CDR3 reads TGTGCCAGCAGTTCGGGGGTGGCCGCCGTGGTAGATACGCAGTATTTT.

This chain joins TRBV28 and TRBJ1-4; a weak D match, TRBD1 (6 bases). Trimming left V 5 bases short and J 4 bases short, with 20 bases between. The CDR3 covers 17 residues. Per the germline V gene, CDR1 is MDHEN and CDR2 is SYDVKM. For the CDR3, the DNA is TGTGCCAGCAGTATACCACAGGGTAATAGTGGTAATGAAAAACTGTTTTTT. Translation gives CASSIPQGNSGNEKLFF.

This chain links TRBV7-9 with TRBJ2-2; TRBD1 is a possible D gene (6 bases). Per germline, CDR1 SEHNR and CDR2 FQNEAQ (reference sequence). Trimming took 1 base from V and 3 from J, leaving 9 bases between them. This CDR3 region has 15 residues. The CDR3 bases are TGTGCCAGCAGCTTAGGGGACACTCACACCGGGGAGCTGTTTTTT. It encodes CASSLGDTHTGELFF.

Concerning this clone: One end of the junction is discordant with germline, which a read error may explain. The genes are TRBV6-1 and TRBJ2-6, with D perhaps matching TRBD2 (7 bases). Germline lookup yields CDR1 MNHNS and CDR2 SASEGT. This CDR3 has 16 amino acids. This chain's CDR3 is CASSDLAGRGANGLTF. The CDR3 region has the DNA TGTGCCAGCAGTGATCTCGCGGGCCGGGGGGCCAACGGCCTGACTTTC.

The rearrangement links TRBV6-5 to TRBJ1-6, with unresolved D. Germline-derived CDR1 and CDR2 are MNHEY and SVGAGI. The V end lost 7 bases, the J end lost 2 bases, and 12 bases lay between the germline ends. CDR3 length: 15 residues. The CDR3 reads CASNVGRTYNSPLHF. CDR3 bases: TGTGCCAGCAACGTAGGGAGGACCTATAATTCACCCCTCCACTTT.

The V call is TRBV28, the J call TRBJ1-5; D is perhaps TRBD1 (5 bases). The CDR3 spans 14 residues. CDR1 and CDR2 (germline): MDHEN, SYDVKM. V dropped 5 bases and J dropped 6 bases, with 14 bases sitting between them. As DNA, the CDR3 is TGTGCCAGCAGTCGGTCGCGGGGGTTTCAGCCCCAGCATTTT. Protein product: CASSRSRGFQPQHF.

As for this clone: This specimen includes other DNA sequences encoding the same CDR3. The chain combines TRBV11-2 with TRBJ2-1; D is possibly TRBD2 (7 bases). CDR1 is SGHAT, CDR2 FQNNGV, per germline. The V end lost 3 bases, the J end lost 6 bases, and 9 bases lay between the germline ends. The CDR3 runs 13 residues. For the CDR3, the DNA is TGTGCCAGCAGCTTGGGAGGGGGCAATGAGCAGTTCTTC. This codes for CASSLGGGNEQFF.

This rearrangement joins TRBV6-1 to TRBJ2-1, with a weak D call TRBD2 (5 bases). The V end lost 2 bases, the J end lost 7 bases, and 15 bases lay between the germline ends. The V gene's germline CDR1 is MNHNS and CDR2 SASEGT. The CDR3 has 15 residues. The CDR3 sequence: CASSELPSIANEQFF. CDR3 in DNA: TGTGCCAGCAGTGAATTGCCTAGCATAGCAAATGAGCAGTTCTTC.

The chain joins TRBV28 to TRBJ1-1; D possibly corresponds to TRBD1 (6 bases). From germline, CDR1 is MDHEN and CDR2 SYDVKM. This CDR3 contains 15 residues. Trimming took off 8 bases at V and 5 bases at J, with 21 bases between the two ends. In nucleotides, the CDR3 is TGTGCCAGCGGGGGGCGGGGAGGGTGGGAAACTGAAGCTTTCTTT. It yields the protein CASGGRGGWETEAFF.

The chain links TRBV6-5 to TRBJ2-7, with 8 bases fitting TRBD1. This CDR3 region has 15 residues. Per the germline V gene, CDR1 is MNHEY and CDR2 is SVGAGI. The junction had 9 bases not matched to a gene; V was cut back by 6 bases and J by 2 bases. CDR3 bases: TGTGCCAGCAGCCAAGACAGGGGAATCCCCTACGAGCAGTACTTC. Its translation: CASSQDRGIPYEQYF.

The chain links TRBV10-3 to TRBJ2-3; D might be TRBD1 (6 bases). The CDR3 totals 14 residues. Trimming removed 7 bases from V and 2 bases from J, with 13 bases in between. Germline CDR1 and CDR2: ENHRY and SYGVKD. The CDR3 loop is CAIKRQVITDTQYF. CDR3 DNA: TGTGCCATCAAGCGACAGGTGATCACAGATACGCAGTATTTT.

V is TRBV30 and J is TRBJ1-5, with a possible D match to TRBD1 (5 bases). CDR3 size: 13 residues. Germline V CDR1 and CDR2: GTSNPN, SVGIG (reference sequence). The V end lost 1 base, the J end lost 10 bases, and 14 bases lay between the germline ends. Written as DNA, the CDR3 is TGTGCCTGGAGTGGAGTGGAAACAGGACCCCAGCATTTT. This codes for CAWSGVETGPQHF.

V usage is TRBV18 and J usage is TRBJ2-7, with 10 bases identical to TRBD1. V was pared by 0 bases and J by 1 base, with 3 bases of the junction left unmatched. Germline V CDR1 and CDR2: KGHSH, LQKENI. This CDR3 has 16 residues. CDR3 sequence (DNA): TGTGCCAGCTCACCACCGGGACAGGGGAGTTCCTACGAGCAGTACTTC. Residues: CASSPPGQGSSYEQYF.

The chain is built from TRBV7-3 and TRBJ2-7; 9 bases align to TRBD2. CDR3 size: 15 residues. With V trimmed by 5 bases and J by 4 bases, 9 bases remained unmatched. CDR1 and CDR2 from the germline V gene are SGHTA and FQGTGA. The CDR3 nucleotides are TGTGCCAGCAGCCCGTCAGCGGGAGGTGCGTACGAGCAGTACTTC. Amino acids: CASSPSAGGAYEQYF.